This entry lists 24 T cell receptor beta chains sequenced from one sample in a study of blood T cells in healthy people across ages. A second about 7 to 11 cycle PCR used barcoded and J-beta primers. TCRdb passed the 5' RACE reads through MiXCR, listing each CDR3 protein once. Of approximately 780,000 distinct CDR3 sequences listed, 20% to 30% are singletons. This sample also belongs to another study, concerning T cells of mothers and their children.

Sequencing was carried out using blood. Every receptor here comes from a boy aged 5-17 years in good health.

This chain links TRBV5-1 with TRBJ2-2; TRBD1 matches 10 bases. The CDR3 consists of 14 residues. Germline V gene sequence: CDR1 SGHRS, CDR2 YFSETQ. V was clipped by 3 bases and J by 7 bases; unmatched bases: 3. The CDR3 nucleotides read TGCGCCAGCAGCTCCGGACAGGGGGACGGGGAGCTGTTTTTT. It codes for CASSSGQGDGELFF.

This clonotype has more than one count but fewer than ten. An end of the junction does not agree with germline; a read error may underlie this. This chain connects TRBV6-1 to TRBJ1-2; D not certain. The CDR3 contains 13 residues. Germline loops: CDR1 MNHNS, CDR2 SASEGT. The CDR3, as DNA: TGTGCCAGCAGTGAGATCGGGGAGGGTGGCAACGCCTTC. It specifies CASSEIGEGGNAF.

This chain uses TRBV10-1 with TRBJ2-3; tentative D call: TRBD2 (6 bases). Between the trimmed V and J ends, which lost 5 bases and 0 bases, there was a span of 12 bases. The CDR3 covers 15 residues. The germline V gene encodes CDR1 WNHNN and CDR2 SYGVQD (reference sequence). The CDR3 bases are TGCGCCAGCAGTCCTCTAGCGAGCAGCACAGATACGCAGTATTTT. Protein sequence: CASSPLASSTDTQYF.

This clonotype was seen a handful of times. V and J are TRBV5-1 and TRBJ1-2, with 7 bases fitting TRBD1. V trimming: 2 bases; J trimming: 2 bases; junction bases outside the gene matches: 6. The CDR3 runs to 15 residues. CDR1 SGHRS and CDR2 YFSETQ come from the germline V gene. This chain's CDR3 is CASSFSDRPNYGYTF. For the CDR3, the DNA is TGCGCCAGCAGCTTTTCGGACAGGCCCAACTATGGCTACACCTTC.

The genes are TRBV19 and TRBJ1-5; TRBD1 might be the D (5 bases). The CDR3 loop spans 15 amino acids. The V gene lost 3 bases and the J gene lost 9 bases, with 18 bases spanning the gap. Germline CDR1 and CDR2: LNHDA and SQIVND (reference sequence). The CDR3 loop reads CASSIAGRDQRPQHF. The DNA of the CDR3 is TGTGCCAGTAGTATTGCCGGACGGGACCAGAGGCCCCAGCATTTT.

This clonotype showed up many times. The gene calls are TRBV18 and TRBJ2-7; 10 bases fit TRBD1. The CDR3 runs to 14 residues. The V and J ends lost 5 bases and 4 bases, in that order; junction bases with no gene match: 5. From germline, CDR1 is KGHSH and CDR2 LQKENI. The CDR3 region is CASSVTGGGYEQYF. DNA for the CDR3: TGTGCCAGCTCAGTGACAGGGGGCGGATACGAGCAGTACTTC. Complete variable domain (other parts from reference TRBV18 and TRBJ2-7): NAGVMQNPRHLVRRRGQEARLRCSPMKGHSHVYWYRQLPEEGLKFMVYLQKENIIDESGMPKERFSAEFPKEGPSILRIQQVVRGDSAAYFCASSVTGGGYEQYFGPGTRLTVT.

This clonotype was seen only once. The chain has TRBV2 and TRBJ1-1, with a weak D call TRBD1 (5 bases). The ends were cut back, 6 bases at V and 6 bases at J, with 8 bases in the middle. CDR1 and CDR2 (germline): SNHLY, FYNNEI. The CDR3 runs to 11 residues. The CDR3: CASSGDSEAFF. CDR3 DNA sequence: TGTGCCAGCAGCGGGGACTCTGAAGCTTTCTTT.

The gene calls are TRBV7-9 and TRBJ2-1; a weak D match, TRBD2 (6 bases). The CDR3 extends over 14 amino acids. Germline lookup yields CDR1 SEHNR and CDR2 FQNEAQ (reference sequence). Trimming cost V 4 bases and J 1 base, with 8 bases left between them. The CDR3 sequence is CASSWLASYNEQFF. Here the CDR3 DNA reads TGTGCCAGCAGCTGGCTAGCGTCCTACAATGAGCAGTTCTTC.

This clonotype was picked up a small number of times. CDR3 region: CASSQVHGNTIYF. The CDR3 DNA follows: TGCGCCAGCAGCCAAGTTCATGGAAACACCATATATTTT. V is TRBV4-1 and J is TRBJ1-3; D is unresolved. The CDR3 runs to 13 residues. V was cut by 1 base and J by 3 bases, with 4 bases left in between. CDR1 is MGHRA and CDR2 is YSYEKL in the germline V gene.

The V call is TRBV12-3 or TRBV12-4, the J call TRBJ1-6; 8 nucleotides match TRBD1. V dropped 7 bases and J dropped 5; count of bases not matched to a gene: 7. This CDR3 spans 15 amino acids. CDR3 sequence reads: CASTVTGVNNSPLHF. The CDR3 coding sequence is TGTGCCAGCACCGTGACAGGGGTGAATAATTCACCCCTCCACTTT.

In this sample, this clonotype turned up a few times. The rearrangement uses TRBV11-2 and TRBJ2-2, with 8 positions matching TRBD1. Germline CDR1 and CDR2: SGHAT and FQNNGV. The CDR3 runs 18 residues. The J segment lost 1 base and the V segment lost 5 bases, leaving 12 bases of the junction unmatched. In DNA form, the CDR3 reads TGTGCCAGCAGCCCGACGAGCTGGGGACAGGTGAACACCGGGGAGCTGTTTTTT. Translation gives CASSPTSWGQVNTGELFF.

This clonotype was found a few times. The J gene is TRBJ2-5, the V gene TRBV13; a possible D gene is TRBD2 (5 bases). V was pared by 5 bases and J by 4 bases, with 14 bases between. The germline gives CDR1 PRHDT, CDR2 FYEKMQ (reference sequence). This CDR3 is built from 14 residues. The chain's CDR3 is CASSLEPGRETQYF. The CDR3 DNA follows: TGTGCCAGCAGCCTCGAGCCGGGGAGAGAGACCCAGTACTTC. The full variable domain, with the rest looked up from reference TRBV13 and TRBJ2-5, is AAGVIQSPRHLIKEKRETATLKCYPIPRHDTVYWYQQGPGQDPQFLISFYEKMQSDKGSIPDRFSAQQFSDYHSELNMSSLELGDSALYFCASSLEPGRETQYFGPGTRLLVL.

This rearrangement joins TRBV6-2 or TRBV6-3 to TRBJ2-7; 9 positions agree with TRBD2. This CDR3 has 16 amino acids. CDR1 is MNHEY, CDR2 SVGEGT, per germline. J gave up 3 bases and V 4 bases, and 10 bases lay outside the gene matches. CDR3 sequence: CASSWDPGLAVYEQYF. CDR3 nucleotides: TGTGCCAGCAGTTGGGACCCGGGACTAGCAGTCTACGAGCAGTACTTC.

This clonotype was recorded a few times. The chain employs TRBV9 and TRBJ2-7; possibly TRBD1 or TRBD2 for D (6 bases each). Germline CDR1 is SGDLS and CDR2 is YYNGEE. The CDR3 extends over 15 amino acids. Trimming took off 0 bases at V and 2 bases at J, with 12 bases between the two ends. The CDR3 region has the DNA TGTGCCAGCAGCGTAGGGTTTGGGGGGCCCTACGAGCAGTACTTC. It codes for CASSVGFGGPYEQYF.

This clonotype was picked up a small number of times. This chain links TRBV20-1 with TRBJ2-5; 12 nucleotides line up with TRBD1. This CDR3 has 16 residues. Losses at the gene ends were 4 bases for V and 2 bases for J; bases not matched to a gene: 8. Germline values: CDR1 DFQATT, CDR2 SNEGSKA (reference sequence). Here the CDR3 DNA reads TGCAGTGCTAAAGGGACAGGGGGCATCGGACAAGAGACCCAGTACTTC. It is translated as CSAKGTGGIGQETQYF.

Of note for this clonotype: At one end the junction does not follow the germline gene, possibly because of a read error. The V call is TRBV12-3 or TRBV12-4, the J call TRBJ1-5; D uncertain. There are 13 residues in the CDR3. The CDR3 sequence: CASSLWANRPQHF. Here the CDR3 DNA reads TGTGCCAGCAGTTTGTGGGCGAATCGGCCCCAGCATTTT.

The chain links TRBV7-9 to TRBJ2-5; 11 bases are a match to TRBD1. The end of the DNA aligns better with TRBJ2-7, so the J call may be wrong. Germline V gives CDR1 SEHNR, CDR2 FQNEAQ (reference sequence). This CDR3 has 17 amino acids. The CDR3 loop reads CASSFRGPGQGDHEQYF. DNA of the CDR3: TGTGCCAGCAGCTTTAGGGGGCCGGGACAGGGGGACCACGAGCAGTACTTC.

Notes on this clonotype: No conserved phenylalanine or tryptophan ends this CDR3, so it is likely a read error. CDR3 protein: CASSPTSDTQYS. The CDR3 coding sequence is TGTGCCAGCAGTCCCACTTCAGATACGCAGTATTCT. The chain joins TRBV12-3 or TRBV12-4 to TRBJ2-3, with D hard to call. This CDR3 contains 12 residues. V was cut by 5 bases and J by 4 bases, with 7 bases left in between.

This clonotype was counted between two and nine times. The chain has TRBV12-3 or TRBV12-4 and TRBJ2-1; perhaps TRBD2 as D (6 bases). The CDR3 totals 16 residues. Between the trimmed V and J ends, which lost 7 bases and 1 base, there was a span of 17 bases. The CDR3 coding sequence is TGTGCCAGCAACGTCCGGGCGGGACCTTCCTACAATGAGCAGTTCTTC. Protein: CASNVRAGPSYNEQFF.

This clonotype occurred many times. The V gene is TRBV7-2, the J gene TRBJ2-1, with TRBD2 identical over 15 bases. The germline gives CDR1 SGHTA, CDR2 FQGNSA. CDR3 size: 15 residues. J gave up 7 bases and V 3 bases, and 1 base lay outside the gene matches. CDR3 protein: CASSLGLAGGNEQFF. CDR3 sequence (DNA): TGTGCCAGCAGCTTGGGACTAGCGGGAGGTAATGAGCAGTTCTTC. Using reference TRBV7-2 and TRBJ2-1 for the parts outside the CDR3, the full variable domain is GAGVSQSPSNKVTEKGKDVELRCDPISGHTALYWYRQSLGQGLEFLIYFQGNSAPDKSGLPSDRFSAERTGGSVSTLTIQRTQQEDSAVYLCASSLGLAGGNEQFFGPGTRLTVL.

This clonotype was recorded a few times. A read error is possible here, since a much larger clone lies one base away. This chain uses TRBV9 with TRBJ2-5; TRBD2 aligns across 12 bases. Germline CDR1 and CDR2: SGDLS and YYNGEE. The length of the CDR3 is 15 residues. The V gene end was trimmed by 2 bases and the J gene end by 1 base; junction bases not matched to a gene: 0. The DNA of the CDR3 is TGTGCCAGCAGCGTGACTAGCGGGGGCCAAGAGACCCAGTACTTC. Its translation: CASSVTSGGQETQYF.

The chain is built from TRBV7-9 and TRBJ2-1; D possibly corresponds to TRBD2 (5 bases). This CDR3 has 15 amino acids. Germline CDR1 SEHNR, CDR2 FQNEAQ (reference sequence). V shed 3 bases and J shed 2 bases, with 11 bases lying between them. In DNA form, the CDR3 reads TGTGCCAGCAGCTTTGCCCGGGGTCCCTACAATGAGCAGTTCTTC. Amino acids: CASSFARGPYNEQFF.

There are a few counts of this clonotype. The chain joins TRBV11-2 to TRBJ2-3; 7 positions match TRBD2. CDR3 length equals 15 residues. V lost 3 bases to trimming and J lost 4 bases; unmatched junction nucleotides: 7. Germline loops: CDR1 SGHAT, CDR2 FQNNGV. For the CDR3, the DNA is TGTGCCAGCAGCTTTGGGGGGGGTAGGGCAGATACGCAGTATTTT. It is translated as CASSFGGGRADTQYF.

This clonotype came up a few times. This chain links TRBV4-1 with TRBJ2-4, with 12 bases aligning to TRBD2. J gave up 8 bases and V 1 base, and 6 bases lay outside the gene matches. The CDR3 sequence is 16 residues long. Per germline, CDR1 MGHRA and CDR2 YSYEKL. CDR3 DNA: TGCGCCAGCAGCCAAGGACTAGCGGGGGTCAAGGACATTCAGTACTTC. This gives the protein CASSQGLAGVKDIQYF.